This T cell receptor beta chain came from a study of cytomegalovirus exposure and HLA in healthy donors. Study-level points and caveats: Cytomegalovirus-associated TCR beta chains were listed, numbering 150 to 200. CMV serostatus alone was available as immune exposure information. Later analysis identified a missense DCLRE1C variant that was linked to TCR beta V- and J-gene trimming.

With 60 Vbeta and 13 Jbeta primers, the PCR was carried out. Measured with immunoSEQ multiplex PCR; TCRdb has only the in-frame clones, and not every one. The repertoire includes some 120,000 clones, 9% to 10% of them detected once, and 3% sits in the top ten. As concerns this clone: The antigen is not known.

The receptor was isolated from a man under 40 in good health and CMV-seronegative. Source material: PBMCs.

CDR3 nucleotides: TGTGCCAGCTCACCCGGGACAGACAGCTACACCTTC. This sequence encodes CASSPGTDSYTF. The chain uses TRBV18 and TRBJ1-2, with TRBD1 matching over 7 bases. CDR3 length: 12 amino acids. The germline V gene encodes CDR1 KGHSH and CDR2 LQKENI. The J segment lost 9 bases and the V segment lost 3 bases, leaving 4 bases of the junction unmatched.